This T cell receptor beta chain was obtained from a study of regulatory T cells in long-lasting Graves disease. Indicated time point: newly diagnosed GD, antithyroid drugs for less than 3 months. PBMC-derived RNA was used for the TCR library. Graves' disease diagnoses followed American Thyroid Association guidelines. HTBI primers from iRepertoire and Arm-PCR of CDR3 regions yielded the TCR beta libraries. TCRdb reanalysed the multiplex PCR reads using MiXCR and keeps one entry per CDR3 protein. The sample lists about 200,000 distinct CDR3 sequences, roughly 18% occurring once. Germline loops: CDR1 LGHNA, CDR2 YNFKEQ. The CDR3 is 15 residues long. The V segment lost 1 base and the J segment 10 bases; nucleotides outside the gene matches: 12. This clonotype was counted many times.

The rearrangement uses TRBV4-2 and TRBJ1-1; 7 bases are shared with TRBD1. Sequencing used peripheral blood mononuclear cells (PBMCs), obtained at new diagnosis, from a patient treated with antithyroid drugs. The TCR comes from a female donor with Graves disease. The CDR3 is CASSQVDAGGNTAFF. The CDR3 bases are TGTGCCAGCAGCCAAGTAGACGCAGGGGGTAATACAGCTTTCTTT.